The T cell receptor (beta chain) under discussion was sequenced for a study of control samples from healthy donors and cancer patients. The CDR3 loop spans 14 amino acids. Germline V gene sequence: CDR1 SGDLS, CDR2 YYNGEE. Trimming removed 0 bases from V and 7 bases from J, with 11 bases in between. Sequencing was performed with immunoSEQ multiplex PCR; in TCRdb, only in-frame clones are kept and a portion is missing. In the table there are fewer than 100,000 clones, roughly four fifths of which are singletons. This clonotype was sampled from a man between 60 and 70 years old in good health. The chain employs TRBV9 and TRBJ1-5; D perhaps matches TRBD1 (6 bases). Source material: blood. CDR3 in DNA: TGTGCCAGCAGCGTAGCGGGGGGCAGCCAGCCCCAGCATTTT. Protein sequence: CASSVAGGSQPQHF. The full variable domain, rest sourced from reference TRBV9 and TRBJ1-5, is DSGVTQTPKHLITATGQRVTLRCSPRSGDLSVYWYQQSLDQGLQFLIQYYNGEERAKGNILERFSAQQFPDLHSELNLSSLELGDSALYFCASSVAGGSQPQHFGDGTRLSIL.